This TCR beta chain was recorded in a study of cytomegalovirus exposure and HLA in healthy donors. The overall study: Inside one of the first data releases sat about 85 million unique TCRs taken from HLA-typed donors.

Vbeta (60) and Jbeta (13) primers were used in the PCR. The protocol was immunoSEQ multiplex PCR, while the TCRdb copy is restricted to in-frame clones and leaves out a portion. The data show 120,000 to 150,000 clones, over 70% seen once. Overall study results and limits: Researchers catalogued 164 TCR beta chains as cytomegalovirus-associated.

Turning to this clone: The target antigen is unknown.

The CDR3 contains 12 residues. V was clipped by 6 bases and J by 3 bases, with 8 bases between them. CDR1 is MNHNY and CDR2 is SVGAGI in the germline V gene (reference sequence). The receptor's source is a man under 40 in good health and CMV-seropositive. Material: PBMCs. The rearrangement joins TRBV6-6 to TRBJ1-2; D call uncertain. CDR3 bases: TGTGCCAGCAGCACCCCAGACTATGGCTACACCTTC. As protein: CASSTPDYGYTF.